One sample yielded the 3 T cell receptor beta chains listed below, sequenced in a study of post-analysis software for immune sequencing data. The study, taken as a whole, reports: Higher frequency in patients than in controls was seen for a handful of TRBV segments, with TRBV5-6, TRBV5-1 and TRBV20-1 among them.

No cognate antigen is known for these TCRs. Built from TCR beta cDNA, the libraries had unique molecular identifiers in them. TCRdb used MiXCR to reprocess the PCR reads, holding one entry per CDR3 protein. In the table there are under 650,000 distinct CDR3 sequences, 44% of which are singletons. The sequencing sample was made of blood. All receptors come from a girl aged 5 to 17 with multiple sclerosis.

DNA of the CDR3: TGTGCCAGCAGCTTGGGTCCGGACGGATTCTATGGCTACACCTTC. Translated, it gives CASSLGPDGFYGYTF. This sequence joins TRBV11-1 and TRBJ1-2; D not resolved. There are 15 residues in the CDR3. V was trimmed by 3 bases and J by 4 bases, leaving 15 bases between them. Germline V CDR1 and CDR2: SGHAT, FQDESV (reference sequence). The full variable domain, with the rest looked up from reference TRBV11-1 and TRBJ1-2, is EAEVAQSPRYKITEKSQAVAFWCDPISGHATLYWYRQILGQGPELLVQFQDESVVDDSQLPKDRFSAERLKGVDSTLKIQPAELGDSAMYLCASSLGPDGFYGYTFGSGTRLTVV.

This clonotype was detected a few times. V usage is TRBV4-1 and J usage is TRBJ2-4, with D unclear. Germline CDR1 MGHRA, CDR2 YSYEKL. The V and J ends lost 3 bases and 3 bases respectively, with 12 bases between them. This CDR3 has 15 amino acids. The CDR3 loop reads CASSQVGMSKNIQYF. The CDR3 region has the DNA TGCGCCAGCAGCCAGGTGGGGATGAGCAAAAACATTCAGTACTTC.

The V gene is TRBV12-3 or TRBV12-4, the J gene TRBJ1-1; a possible D gene is TRBD1 (5 bases). V lost 6 bases and J 4 bases, leaving 18 bases between the germline ends. CDR3 size: 15 residues. CDR3 amino acids: CASSPNQGLGTEAFF. DNA for the CDR3: TGTGCCAGCAGCCCAAACCAGGGCTTGGGCACTGAAGCTTTCTTT.